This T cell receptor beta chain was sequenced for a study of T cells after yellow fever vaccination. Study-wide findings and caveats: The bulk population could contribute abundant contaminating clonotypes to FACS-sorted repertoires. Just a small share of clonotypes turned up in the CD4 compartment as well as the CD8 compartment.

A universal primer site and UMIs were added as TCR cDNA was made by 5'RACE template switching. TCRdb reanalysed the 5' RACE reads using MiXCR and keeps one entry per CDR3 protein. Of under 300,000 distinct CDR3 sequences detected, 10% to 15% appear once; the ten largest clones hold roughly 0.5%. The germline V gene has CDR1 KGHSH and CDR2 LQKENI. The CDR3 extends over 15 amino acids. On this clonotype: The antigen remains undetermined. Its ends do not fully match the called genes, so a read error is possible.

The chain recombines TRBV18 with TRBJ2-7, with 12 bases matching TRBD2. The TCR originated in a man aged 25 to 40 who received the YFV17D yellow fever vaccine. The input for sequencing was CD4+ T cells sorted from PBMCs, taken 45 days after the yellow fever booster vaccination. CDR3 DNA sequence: TGTGCCAGCTCACCACCGACTAGCGGGAGTTACGAGCATTACTTC. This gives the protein CASSPPTSGSYEHYF.